The sample holds many counts of the clone carrying this T cell receptor beta chain. The antigen is not known. Trimming cost V 3 bases and J 6 bases, with 18 bases left between them. CDR3 size: 15 residues. Germline V gene data show CDR1 as DFQATT and CDR2 as SNEGSKA (reference sequence). The sample is drawn from a study of T cells in Graves' hyperthyroidism and ophthalmopathy. Whole-study findings and limits: Blood also carried most thyroid clonotypes expanded above 0.001.

Amplified TCR beta CDR3 regions came from RNA transcripts. First-round RT-PCR targeting the TCR CDR3 was performed with the HTBI primer set. Each CDR3 protein is one row after TCRdb ran MiXCR on the multiplex PCR reads. The table includes under 600,000 distinct CDR3 sequences, more than 15% detected once. The chain has TRBV20-1 and TRBJ2-1; tentative D call: TRBD2 (6 bases). The TCR comes from a woman in her thirties or forties with Graves' ophthalmopathy. Material for sequencing was blood. In DNA, the CDR3 is TGCAGTGCTAGCGAAAGCCCGGGACTTCCCAATGAGCAGTTCTTC. Translating it yields CSASESPGLPNEQFF.